The source of this TCR beta chain is a study of shared clonotypes between healthy human individuals. The V and J ends lost 8 bases and 2 bases respectively, with 16 bases between them. In germline, CDR1 is MNHEY, CDR2 SVGAGI. The CDR3 is made up of 14 amino acids. This clone was observed once. The target antigen is unknown. Researchers ran the assay at a deep level. In the authors' methods: ImmunoSEQ yielded junction-only sequences lacking quality scores, so filtering differed. The method was immunoSEQ multiplex PCR; TCRdb's version includes in-frame clones alone and lacks a portion of them. Clonal size and the V and J genes are those of that table, whereas D and trimming came from the DNA. The sample lists some 690,000 clones; about 90% were seen once. Study-wide findings and caveats: Read depth was anticipated to influence clonotype sharing among donors. Generally, naive subsets (rather than memory subsets) showed larger estimated richness.

The chain employs TRBV6-5 and TRBJ2-7, with unresolved D. This clonotype was sampled from a man younger than 35 in good health. Some clones in this sample may be carry-over from other donors' samples. Sequencing used memory CD8+ T cells from PBMCs. Subset denoted: CD45RO+ cells pooled with CCR7-negative TemRA cells. In nucleotides, the CDR3 is TGTGCCAGCCGACGTCCCGCCGGAGCCTACGAGCAGTACTTC. Its protein product is CASRRPAGAYEQYF.